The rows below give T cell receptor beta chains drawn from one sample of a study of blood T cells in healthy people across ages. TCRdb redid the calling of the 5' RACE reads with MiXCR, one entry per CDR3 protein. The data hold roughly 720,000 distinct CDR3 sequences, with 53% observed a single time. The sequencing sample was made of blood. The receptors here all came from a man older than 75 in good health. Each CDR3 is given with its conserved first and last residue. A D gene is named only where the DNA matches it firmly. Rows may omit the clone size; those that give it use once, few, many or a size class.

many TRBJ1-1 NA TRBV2 CASKGQGLNTEAFF TGTGCCAGCAAGGGGCAGGGACTGAACACTGAAGCTTTCTTT
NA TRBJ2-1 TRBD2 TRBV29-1 CSVEGLAAFSEQFF TGCAGCGTGGAAGGACTAGCGGCATTTAGTGAGCAGTTCTTC
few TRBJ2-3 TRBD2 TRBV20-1 CSAMGGVAGTDTQYF TGCAGTGCCATGGGGGGGGTTGCTGGCACAGATACGCAGTATTTT
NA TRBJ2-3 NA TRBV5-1 CASSLSSGRTDTQYF TGCGCCAGCAGCTTGAGCTCCGGACGCACAGATACGCAGTATTTT
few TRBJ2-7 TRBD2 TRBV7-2 CASSFRLAASYEQYF TGTGCCAGCAGCTTTAGGCTAGCGGCCTCCTACGAGCAGTACTTC
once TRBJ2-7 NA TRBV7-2 CASSPLQHEQYF TGTGCCAGCAGCCCTCTCCAACACGAGCAGTACTTC
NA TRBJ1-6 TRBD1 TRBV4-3 CASSQETGWNSPLHF TGCGCCAGCAGCCAAGAGACAGGGTGGAATTCACCCCTCCACTTT
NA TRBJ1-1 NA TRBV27 CASSLSGSGEAFF TGTGCCAGCAGTTTATCCGGCAGCGGTGAAGCTTTCTTT
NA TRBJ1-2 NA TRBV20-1 CSARDRGNYGYTF TGCAGTGCTAGAGATCGGGGTAACTATGGCTACACCTTC
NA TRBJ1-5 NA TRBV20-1 CSAQDTWGNQPQHF TGCAGTGCTCAGGACACCTGGGGCAATCAGCCCCAGCATTTT
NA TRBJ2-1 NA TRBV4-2 CASSQVGVSYNEQFF TGTGCCAGCAGCCAAGTGGGTGTCTCCTACAATGAGCAGTTCTTC
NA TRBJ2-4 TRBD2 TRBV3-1 CASSLGKLAGTKNIQYF TGTGCCAGCAGCCTCGGGAAGTTAGCGGGAACCAAAAACATTCAGTACTTC
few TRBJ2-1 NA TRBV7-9 CASSGPSGQAYNEQFF TGTGCCAGCAGCGGGCCAAGCGGTCAAGCCTACAATGAGCAGTTCTTC
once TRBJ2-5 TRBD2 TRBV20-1 CSAREVGEGEQYF TGCAGTGCTAGAGAGGTCGGGGAGGGTGAGCAGTACTTC
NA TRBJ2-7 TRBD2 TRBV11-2 CASSFAGTSGPYEQYF TGTGCCAGCAGCTTCGCCGGAACTAGCGGGCCCTACGAGCAGTACTTC
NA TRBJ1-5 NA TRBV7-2 CASAWGKGNQPQHF TGTGCCAGCGCGTGGGGGAAAGGCAATCAGCCCCAGCATTTT
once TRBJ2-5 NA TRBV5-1 CASSDNRNEQYF TGCGCCAGCAGCGATAACAGGAATGAGCAGTACTTC
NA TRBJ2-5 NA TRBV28 CASRNQGQETQYF TGTGCCAGCAGGAACCAGGGTCAAGAGACCCAGTACTTC
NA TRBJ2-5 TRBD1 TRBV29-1 CSVGQGVQETQYF TGCAGCGTGGGACAGGGGGTGCAAGAGACCCAGTACTTC
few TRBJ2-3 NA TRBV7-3 CASSFGLTDTQYF TGTGCCAGCAGCTTCGGCTTGACAGATACGCAGTATTTT
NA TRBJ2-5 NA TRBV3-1 CASSPLIVGDATQYF TGTGCCAGCAGCCCCCTCATCGTAGGGGATGCGACCCAGTACTTC
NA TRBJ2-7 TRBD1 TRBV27 CASSYSQGSFSYEQYF TGTGCCAGCAGTTACTCACAGGGGAGTTTCTCCTACGAGCAGTACTTC
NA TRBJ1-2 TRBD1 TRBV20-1 CSARETGGYGYTF TGCAGTGCTAGAGAAACAGGGGGCTATGGCTACACCTTC
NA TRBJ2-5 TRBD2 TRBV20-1 CSACIAGRVHEQYF TGCAGTGCTTGCATAGCGGGAAGGGTTCATGAGCAGTACTTC
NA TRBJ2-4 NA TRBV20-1 CSASSERGKNIQYF TGCAGTGCTAGTTCGGAGAGGGGCAAAAACATTCAGTACTTC
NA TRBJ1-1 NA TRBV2 CASGDSGNTEAFF TGTGCCAGCGGAGACAGTGGGAACACTGAAGCTTTCTTT
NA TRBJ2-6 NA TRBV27 CASSLSPRSNSGANVLTF TGTGCCAGCAGTTTATCCCCGCGGTCGAACTCTGGGGCCAACGTCCTGACTTTC
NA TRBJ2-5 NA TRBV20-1 CSARGPIRSLETQYF TGCAGTGCTAGAGGACCGATTAGAAGCTTAGAGACCCAGTACTTC
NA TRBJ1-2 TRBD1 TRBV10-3 CAISELPGQDHGYTF TGTGCCATCAGTGAACTACCGGGACAGGACCATGGCTACACCTTC
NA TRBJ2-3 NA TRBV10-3 CAISAPAGSTDTQYF TGTGCCATCAGTGCTCCGGCAGGAAGCACAGATACGCAGTATTTT
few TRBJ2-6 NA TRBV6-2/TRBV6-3 CASSQILNSGANVLTF TGTGCCAGCAGTCAAATTCTGAATTCTGGGGCCAACGTCCTGACTTTC
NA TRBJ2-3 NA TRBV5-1 CASSLSGSSTDTQYF TGCGCCAGCAGCTTGAGCGGGTCTAGCACAGATACGCAGTATTTT
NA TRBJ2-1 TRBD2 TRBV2 CASRPRTSGNYEQFF TGTGCCAGCAGACCTAGGACTAGCGGGAACTATGAGCAGTTCTTC
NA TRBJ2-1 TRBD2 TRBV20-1 CSARSASGSRFSYNEQFF TGCAGTGCTAGATCGGCTAGCGGGAGCCGTTTCTCCTACAATGAGCAGTTCTTC
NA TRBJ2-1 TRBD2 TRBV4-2 CASSQDRPSGNNEQFF TGTGCCAGCAGCCAAGATAGGCCTAGCGGGAATAATGAGCAGTTCTTC
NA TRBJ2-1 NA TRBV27 CASSSQHNEQFF TGTGCCAGCAGTTCACAGCACAATGAGCAGTTCTTC
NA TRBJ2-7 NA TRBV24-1 CATSDPPYNEQYF TGTGCCACCAGTGACCCTCCGTACAATGAGCAGTACTTC
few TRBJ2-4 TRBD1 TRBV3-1 CASSYSGGQGARNIQYF TGTGCCAGCAGCTATTCTGGAGGACAGGGGGCGCGTAACATTCAGTACTTC
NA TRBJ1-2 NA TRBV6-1 CASGTKSAGYTF TGTGCCAGCGGGACAAAATCTGCTGGCTACACCTTC
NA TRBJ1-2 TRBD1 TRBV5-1 CASSLAAGGPLGDYTF TGCGCCAGCAGCTTGGCCGCAGGGGGGCCCCTAGGAGACTACACCTTC
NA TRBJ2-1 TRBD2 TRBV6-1 CASRGTSGRMIRHYNEQFF TGTGCCAGCAGAGGGACTAGCGGGAGAATGATCAGGCATTACAATGAGCAGTTCTTC
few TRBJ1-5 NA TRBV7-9 CASSPSAVGNQPQHF TGTGCCAGCAGCCCCTCGGCGGTGGGGAATCAGCCCCAGCATTTT
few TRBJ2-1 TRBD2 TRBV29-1 CSVLNPGLAGNEQFF TGCAGCGTTCTAAACCCGGGACTAGCGGGGAATGAGCAGTTCTTC
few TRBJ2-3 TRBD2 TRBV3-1 CASSPTSGGRYAYF TGTGCCAGCAGCCCGACTAGCGGGGGAAGATACGCGTATTTT